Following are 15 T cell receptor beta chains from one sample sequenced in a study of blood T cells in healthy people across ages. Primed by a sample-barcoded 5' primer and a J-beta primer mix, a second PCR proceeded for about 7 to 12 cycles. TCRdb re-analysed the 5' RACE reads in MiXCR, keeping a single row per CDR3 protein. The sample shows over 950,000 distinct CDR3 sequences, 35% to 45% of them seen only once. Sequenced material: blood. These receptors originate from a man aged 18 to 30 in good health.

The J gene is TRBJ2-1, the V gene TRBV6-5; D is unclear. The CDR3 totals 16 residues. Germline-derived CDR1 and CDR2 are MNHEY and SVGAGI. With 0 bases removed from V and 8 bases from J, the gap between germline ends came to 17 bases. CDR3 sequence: CASSYSRSHRKDEQFF. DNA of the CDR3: TGTGCCAGCAGTTACTCGAGATCCCATAGGAAGGATGAGCAGTTCTTC.

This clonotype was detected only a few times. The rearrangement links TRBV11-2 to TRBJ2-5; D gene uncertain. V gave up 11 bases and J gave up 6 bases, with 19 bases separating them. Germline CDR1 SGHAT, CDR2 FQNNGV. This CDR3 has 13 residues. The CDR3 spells CASELSRRQTQYF. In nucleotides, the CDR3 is TGTGCCTCAGAACTGTCCAGGAGACAGACCCAGTACTTC.

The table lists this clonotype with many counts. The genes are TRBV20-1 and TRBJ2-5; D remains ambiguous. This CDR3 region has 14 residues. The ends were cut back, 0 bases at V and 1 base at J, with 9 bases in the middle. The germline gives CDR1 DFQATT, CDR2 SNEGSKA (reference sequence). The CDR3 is CSARDKATQETQYF. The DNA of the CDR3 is TGCAGTGCTAGAGATAAGGCTACCCAAGAGACCCAGTACTTC.

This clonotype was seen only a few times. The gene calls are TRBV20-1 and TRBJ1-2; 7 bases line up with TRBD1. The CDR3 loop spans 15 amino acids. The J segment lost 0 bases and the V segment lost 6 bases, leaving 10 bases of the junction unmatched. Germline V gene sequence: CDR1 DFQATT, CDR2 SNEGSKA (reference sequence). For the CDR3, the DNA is TGCAGTGCCCCGATTGGGACAGAACCTAACTATGGCTACACCTTC. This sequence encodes CSAPIGTEPNYGYTF.

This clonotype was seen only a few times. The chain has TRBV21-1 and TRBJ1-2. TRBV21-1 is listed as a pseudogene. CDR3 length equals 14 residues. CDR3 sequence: CASTQKDGHYGYTF. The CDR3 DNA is TGTGCCAGCACCCAAAAGGACGGGCACTATGGCTACACCTTC.

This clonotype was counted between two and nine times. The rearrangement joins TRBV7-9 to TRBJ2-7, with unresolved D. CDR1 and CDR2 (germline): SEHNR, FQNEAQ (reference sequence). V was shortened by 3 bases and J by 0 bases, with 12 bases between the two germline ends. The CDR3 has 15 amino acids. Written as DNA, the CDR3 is TGTGCCAGCAGCTTTGGGCGTTCCCGCTCCTACGAGCAGTACTTC. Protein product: CASSFGRSRSYEQYF.

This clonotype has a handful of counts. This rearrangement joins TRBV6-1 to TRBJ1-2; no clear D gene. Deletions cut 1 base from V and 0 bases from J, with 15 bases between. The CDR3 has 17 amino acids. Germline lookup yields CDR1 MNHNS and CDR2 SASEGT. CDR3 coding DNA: TGTGCCAGCAGTGAAGATGAGCGACGGATAGCTAACTATGGCTACACCTTC. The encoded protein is CASSEDERRIANYGYTF.

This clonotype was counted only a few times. This CDR3 reads CASSFAPNSYEQYF. The CDR3 DNA is TGTGCCAGCAGTTTCGCCCCGAACTCGTACGAGCAGTACTTC. V gene TRBV12-3 or TRBV12-4 combines with J gene TRBJ2-7; D uncertain. V was clipped by 3 bases and J by 4 bases, with 13 bases between them. This CDR3 region has 14 residues.

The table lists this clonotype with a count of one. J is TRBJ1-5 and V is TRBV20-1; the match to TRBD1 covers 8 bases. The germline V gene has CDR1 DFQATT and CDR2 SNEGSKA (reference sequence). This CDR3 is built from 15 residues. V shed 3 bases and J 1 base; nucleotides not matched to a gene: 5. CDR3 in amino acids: CSASRTGLSNQPQHF. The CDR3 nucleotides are TGCAGTGCTAGTAGGACAGGGTTAAGCAATCAGCCCCAGCATTTT.

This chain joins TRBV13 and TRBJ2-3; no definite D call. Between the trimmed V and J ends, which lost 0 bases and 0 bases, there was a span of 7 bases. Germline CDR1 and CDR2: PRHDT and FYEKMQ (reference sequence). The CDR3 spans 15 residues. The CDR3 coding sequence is TGTGCCAGCAGCTTAGGTGGCTATAGCACAGATACGCAGTATTTT. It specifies CASSLGGYSTDTQYF.

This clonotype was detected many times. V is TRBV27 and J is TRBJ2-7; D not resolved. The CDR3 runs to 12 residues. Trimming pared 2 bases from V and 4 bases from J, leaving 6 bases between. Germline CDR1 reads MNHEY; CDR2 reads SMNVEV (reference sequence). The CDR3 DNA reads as TGTGCCAGCAGTTTAAAGGGTTACGAGCAGTACTTC. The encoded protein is CASSLKGYEQYF.

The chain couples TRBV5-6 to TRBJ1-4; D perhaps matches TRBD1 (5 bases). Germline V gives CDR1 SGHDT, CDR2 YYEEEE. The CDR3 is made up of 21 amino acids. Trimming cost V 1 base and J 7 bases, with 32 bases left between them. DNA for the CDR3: TGTGCCAGCAGCTTGAGGGTACCGTCGGACACAACTCTAACCCTCCCTGAAAAACTGTTTTTT. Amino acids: CASSLRVPSDTTLTLPEKLFF.

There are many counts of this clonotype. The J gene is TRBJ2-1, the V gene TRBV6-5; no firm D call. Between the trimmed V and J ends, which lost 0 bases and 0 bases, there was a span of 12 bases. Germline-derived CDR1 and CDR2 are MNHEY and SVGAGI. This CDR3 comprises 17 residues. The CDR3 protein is CASSYSITPPSYNEQFF. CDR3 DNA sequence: TGTGCCAGCAGTTACTCGATTACCCCACCCTCCTACAATGAGCAGTTCTTC.

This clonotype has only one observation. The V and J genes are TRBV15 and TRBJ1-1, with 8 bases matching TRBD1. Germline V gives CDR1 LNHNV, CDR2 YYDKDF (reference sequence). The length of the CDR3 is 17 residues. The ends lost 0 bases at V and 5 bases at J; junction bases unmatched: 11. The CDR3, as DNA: TGTGCCACCAGCAGAGAAGGGTGGACAGGGAGGGGTACTGAAGCTTTCTTT. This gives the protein CATSREGWTGRGTEAFF.

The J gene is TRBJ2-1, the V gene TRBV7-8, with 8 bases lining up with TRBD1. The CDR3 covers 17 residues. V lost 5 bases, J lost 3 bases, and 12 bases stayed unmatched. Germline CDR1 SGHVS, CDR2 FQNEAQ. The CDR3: CASSRSQGVWDYNEQFF. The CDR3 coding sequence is TGTGCCAGCAGCCGATCACAGGGGGTTTGGGACTACAATGAGCAGTTCTTC.